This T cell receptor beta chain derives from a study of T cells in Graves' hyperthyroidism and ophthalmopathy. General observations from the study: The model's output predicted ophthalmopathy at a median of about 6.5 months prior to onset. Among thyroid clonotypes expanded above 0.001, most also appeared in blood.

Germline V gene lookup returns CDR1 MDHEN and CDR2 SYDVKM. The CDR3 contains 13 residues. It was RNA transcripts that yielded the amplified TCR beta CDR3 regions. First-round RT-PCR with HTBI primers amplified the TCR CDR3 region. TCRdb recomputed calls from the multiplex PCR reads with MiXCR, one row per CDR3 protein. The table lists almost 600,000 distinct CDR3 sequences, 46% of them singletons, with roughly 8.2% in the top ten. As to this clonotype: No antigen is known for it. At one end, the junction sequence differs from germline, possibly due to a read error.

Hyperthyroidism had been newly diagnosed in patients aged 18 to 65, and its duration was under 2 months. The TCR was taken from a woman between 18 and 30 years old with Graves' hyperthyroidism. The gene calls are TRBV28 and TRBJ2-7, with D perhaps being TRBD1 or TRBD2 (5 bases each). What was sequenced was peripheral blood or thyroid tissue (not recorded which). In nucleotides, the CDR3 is TGTGCCAGCAATGGGGACGGATCCTACGAGCATTACTTC. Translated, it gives CASNGDGSYEHYF. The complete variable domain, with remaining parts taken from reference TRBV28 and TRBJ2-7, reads DVKVTQSSRYLVKRTGEKVFLECVQDMDHENMFWYRQDPGLGLRLIYFSYDVKMKEKGDIPEGYSVSREKKERFSLILESASTNQTSMYLCASNGDGSYEHYFGPGTRLTVT.